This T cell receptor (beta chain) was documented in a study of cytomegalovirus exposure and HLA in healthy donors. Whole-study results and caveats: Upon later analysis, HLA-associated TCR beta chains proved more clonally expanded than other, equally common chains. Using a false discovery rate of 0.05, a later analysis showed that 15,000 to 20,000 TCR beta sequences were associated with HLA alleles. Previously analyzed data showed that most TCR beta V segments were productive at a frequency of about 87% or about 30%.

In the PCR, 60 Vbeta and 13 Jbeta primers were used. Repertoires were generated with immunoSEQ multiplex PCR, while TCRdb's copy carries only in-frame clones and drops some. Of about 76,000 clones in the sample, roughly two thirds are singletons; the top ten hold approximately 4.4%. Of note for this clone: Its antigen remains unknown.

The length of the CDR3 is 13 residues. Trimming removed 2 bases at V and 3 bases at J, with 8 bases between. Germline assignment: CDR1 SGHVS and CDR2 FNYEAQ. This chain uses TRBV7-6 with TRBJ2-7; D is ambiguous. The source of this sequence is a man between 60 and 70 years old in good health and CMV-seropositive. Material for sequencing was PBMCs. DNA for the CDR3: TGTGCCAGCAGCTTATCACGGTACTACGAGCAGTACTTC. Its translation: CASSLSRYYEQYF.